This T cell receptor beta chain was identified in a study of cytomegalovirus exposure and HLA in healthy donors. CDR1 and CDR2 from the germline V gene are SGHNT and YYREEE (reference sequence). Trimming removed 6 bases from V and 2 bases from J, with 21 bases in between. There are 16 residues in the CDR3. Repertoires were generated with immunoSEQ multiplex PCR, while TCRdb's copy carries only in-frame clones and drops some. The table has under 50,000 clones, approximately 94% seen once. This clonotype originated in a woman aged 18-35 years in good health and CMV-seronegative. This rearrangement joins TRBV5-4 to TRBJ2-7; D may be TRBD2 (6 bases). Sequencing used PBMCs. The chain's CDR3 is CASNFGTDDSTYEQYF. In DNA, the CDR3 is TGTGCCAGCAACTTCGGGACTGACGACTCGACCTACGAGCAGTACTTC.